The sequence of this T cell receptor beta chain was determined in a study of shared clonotypes between healthy human individuals. Points from the study as a whole: Estimated richness was generally greater in naive than memory subsets. Few donors restricted represented genetic and exposure-history diversity.

Study processing details: ImmunoSEQ output held junction-only sequences without quality scores, so filtering differed. Measured with immunoSEQ multiplex PCR; TCRdb has only the in-frame clones, and not every one. For V, J and clone size, that table is used; D and trimming come from the DNA. The sample includes about 2.2 million clones, around 95% of them seen just once. This CDR3 spans 13 amino acids. The V end was cut by 5 bases, the J end by 1 base, with 9 bases between. Germline V gene lookup returns CDR1 SGHAT and CDR2 FQNNGV. A remark on this clone: No antigen is known for it.

Naive CD8 cells lacked CD45RO and underwent positive selection for CCR7, leaving out terminally differentiated effector memory CD45RA+ cells. The TCR comes from a man younger than 35 in good health. Some clones in this sample may be carry-over from other donors' samples. Sequenced material: naive CD8+ T cells from PBMCs. This sequence joins TRBV11-2 and TRBJ2-7; D unresolved. DNA of the CDR3: TGTGCCAGCAGCAACCGCACGTCCTACGAGCAGTACTTC. Protein product: CASSNRTSYEQYF. Full variable domain (rest looked up from reference TRBV11-2 and TRBJ2-7): EAGVAQSPRYKIIEKRQSVAFWCNPISGHATLYWYQQILGQGPKLLIQFQNNGVVDDSQLPKDRFSAERLKGVDSTLKIQPAKLEDSAVYLCASSNRTSYEQYFGPGTRLTVT.